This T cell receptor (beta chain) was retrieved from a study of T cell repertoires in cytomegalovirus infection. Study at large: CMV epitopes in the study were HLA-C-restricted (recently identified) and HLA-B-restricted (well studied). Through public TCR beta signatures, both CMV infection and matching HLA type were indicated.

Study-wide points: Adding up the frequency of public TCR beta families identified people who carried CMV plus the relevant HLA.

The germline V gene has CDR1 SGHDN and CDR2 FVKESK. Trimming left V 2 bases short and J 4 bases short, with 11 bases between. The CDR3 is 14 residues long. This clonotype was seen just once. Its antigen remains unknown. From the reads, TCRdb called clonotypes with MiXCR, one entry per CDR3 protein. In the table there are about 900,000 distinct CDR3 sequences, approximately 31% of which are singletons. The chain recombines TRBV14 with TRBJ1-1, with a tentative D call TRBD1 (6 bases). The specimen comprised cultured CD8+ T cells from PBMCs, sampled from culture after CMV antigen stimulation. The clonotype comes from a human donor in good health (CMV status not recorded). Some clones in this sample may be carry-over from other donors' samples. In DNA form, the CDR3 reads TGTGCCAGCAGCCAATGGACAGAAACCACTGAAGCTTTCTTT. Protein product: CASSQWTETTEAFF. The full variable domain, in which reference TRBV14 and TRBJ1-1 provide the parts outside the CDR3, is EAGVTQFPSHSVIEKGQTVTLRCDPISGHDNLYWYRRVMGKEIKFLLHFVKESKQDESGMPNNRFLAERTGGTYSTLKVQPAELEDSGVYFCASSQWTETTEAFFGQGTRLTVV.